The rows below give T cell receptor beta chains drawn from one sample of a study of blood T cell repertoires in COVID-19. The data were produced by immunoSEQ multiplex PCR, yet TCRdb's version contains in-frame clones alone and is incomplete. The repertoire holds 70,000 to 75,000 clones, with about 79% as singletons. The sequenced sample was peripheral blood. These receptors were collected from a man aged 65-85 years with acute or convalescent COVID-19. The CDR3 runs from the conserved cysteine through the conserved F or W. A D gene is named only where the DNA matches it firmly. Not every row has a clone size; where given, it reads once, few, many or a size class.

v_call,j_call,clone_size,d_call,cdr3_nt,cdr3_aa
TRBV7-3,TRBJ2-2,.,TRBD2,TGTGCCAGCAGCCGGACTAGCGGGAGGACCGGGGAGCTGTTTTTT,CASSRTSGRTGELFF
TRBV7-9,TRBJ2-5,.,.,TGTGCCAGCAGCCCGGAGGGAGAGACCCAGTACTTC,CASSPEGETQYF
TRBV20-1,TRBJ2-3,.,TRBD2,TGCAGTGCTCTCCTAGCGGCTGAGTATTTT,CSALLAAEYF
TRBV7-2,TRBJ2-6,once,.,TGTGCCAGCACCCGGGGTAGCGGTCTCTCTGGGGCCAACGTCCTGACTTTC,CASTRGSGLSGANVLTF
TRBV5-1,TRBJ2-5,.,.,TGCGCCAGCAGTTCCTTACCTGGGCCTCGGGCGGGGGAGACCCAGTACTTC,CASSSLPGPRAGETQYF
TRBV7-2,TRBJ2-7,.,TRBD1,TGTGCCAGTGGCCGGGACAGGGGGTACGAGCAGTACTTC,CASGRDRGYEQYF
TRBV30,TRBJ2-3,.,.,TGTGCCTGGACCACCAAGCTCCTCGAGGATAGCACAGATACGCAGTATTTT,CAWTTKLLEDSTDTQYF
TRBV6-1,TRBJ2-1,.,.,TGTGCCAGCAGTGAAACGCAGGGGTCCTACAATGAGCAGTTCTTC,CASSETQGSYNEQFF
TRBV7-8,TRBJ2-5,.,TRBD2,TGTGCCAGCAGCTTAGATGCCAGCGGGAGTAAAGAGACCCAGTACTTC,CASSLDASGSKETQYF
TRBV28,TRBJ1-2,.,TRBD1,TGTGCCAGCAGTTCCCCAGGGGCCAAACCAGGGGGCCCTCAAGAATATGGCTACACCTTC,CASSSPGAKPGGPQEYGYTF
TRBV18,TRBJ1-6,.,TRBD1,TGTGCCAGCTCTCCGGGACAGAGAGATTCACCCCTCCACTTT,CASSPGQRDSPLHF
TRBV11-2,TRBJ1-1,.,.,TGTGCCAGCAGCTCCGGTAACACTGAAGCTTTCTTT,CASSSGNTEAFF
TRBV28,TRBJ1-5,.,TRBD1,TGTGCCAGCAGCAAAACTGGGACAGGGGGCAAGGGGCCCCAGCATTTT,CASSKTGTGGKGPQHF
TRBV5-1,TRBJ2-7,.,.,TGCGCCAGCAGTGTTCTGGCAGGTCCAACCTACGAGCAGTACTTC,CASSVLAGPTYEQYF
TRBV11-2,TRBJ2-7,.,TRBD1,TGTGCCAGCAGCTTGGGACAGGGAATGTCCTACGAGCAGTACTTC,CASSLGQGMSYEQYF
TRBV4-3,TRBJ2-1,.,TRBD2,TGCGCCAGCAGCCAAGATTTGGCGGGAGTTAAGGCGAATGAGCAGTTCTTC,CASSQDLAGVKANEQFF
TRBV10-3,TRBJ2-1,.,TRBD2,TGTGCCATCAGTGACCTAGCGGGAGATCGTAGTGAGCAGTTCTTC,CAISDLAGDRSEQFF
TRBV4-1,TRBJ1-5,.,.,TGCGCCAGCAGCCAAGATCCTTATCAGCCCCAGCATTTT,CASSQDPYQPQHF
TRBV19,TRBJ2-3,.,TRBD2,TGTGCCAGTGTACTAGCGGGAGGGCCGACAGATACGCAGTATTTT,CASVLAGGPTDTQYF
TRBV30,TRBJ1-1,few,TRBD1,TGTGCCTGGAGTGTTACTCAGGGGGCTGAAGCTTTCTTT,CAWSVTQGAEAFF
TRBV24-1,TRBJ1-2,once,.,TGTGCCACCAGTGATCAGGGGACCGCTAACTATGGCTACACCTTC,CATSDQGTANYGYTF
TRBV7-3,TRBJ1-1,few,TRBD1,TGTGCCAGCAGCTTGACAGGGGGTGTCACTGAAGCTTTCTTT,CASSLTGGVTEAFF
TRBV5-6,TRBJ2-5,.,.,TGTGCCAGCAGCCGCCCAGGAGAGACCCAGTACTTC,CASSRPGETQYF
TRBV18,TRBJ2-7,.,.,TGTGCCAGCTCTCTCCAGGGCTACGAGCAGTACTTC,CASSLQGYEQYF
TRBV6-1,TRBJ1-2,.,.,TGTGCCAGCAGTGAAGCCTTGACAAACTATGGCTACACCTTC,CASSEALTNYGYTF
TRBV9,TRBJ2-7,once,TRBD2,TGTGCCAGCAGCGTACGGGACAGACCGGGACTAGCGGGACCCTTCGGAGAGCAGTACTTC,CASSVRDRPGLAGPFGEQYF
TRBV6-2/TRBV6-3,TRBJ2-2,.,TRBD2,TGTGCCAGCATCCCTAGCGGGAACACCGGGGAGCTGTTTTTT,CASIPSGNTGELFF
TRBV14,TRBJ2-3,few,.,TGTGCCAGCAGCCAAGGAGGTAGCGCCGATACGCAGTATTTT,CASSQGGSADTQYF
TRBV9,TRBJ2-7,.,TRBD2,TGTGCCAGCAGCGTAGAAGAGACTAGCGGTCCCTACGAGCAGTACTTC,CASSVEETSGPYEQYF
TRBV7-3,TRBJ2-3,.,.,TGTGCCAGCAGCTTCAGGGCAGATACGCAGTATTTT,CASSFRADTQYF
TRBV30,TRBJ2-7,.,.,TGTGCCTGGAGTGGGCGGACTGTAACGGGGGAGCAGTACTTC,CAWSGRTVTGEQYF
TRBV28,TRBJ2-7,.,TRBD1,TGTGCCAGCAGTTTGTCCCGGACAGGCGTTATTACCTACGAGCAGTACTTC,CASSLSRTGVITYEQYF
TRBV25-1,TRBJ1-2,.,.,TGTGCCAGCAGTGGTAACAGGGTTGCTGGGTATGGCTACACCTTC,CASSGNRVAGYGYTF
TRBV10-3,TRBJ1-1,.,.,TGTGCCATCAGTGAGGGACGGGGGATGAACACTGAAGCTTTCTTT,CAISEGRGMNTEAFF
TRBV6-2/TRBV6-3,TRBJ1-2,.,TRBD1,TGTGCCAGCAGTTACGGTCCGGTTGGGACAGATGGCTACACCTTC,CASSYGPVGTDGYTF
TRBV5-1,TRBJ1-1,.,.,TGCGCCAGCAGCTTGGGCCTGGGAGGCACTGAAGCTTTCTTT,CASSLGLGGTEAFF
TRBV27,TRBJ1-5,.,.,TGTGCCAGCAGGGGAAGGTCCAGCGGGGTTAGCAATCAGCCCCAGCATTTT,CASRGRSSGVSNQPQHF
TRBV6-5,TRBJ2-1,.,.,TGTGCCAGCAAACGGAGCTCCTACAATGAGCAGTTCTTC,CASKRSSYNEQFF
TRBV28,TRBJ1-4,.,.,TGTGCCAGCAGTTTCTTGGAGGCCTTTAATGAAAAACTGTTTTTT,CASSFLEAFNEKLFF
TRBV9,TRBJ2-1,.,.,TGTGCCAGCAGCGTAATAGGGAGCTCCTACAATGAGCAGTTCTTC,CASSVIGSSYNEQFF
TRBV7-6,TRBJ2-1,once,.,TGTGCCAGCAGCCGCGGGACGCCGTCCTACAATGAGCAGTTCTTC,CASSRGTPSYNEQFF
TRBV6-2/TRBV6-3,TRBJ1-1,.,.,TGTGCCAGCAGTTACTCGTCGGGTGAAGCTTTCTTT,CASSYSSGEAFF
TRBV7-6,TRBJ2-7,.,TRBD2,TGTGCCAGCAGGAGGACTAGCGGAGGTCACTACGAGCAGTACTTC,CASRRTSGGHYEQYF
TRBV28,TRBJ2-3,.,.,TGTGCCAGCACACGGGACACCTACACAGATACGCAGTATTTT,CASTRDTYTDTQYF
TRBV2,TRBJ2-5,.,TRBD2,TGTGCCAGCAGTGAAGTAAATAGCGGGAGGGCGGAGACCCAGTACTTC,CASSEVNSGRAETQYF
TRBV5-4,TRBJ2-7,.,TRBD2,TGTGCCAGCAGCACGATTAGCGGGGTGGGAGAGCAGTACTTC,CASSTISGVGEQYF
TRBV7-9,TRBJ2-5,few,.,.,CASSFYLRYSGSFLETQYF
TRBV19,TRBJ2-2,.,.,TGTGCCAGTAAGGAACTAGCCTTTCAGACCGGGGAGCTGTTTTTT,CASKELAFQTGELFF
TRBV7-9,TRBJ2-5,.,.,TGTGCCAGCAGCTTAGATGGCCCAGGAACTCGGAGGGCCCAGTACTTC,CASSLDGPGTRRAQYF
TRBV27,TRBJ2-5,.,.,TGTGCCAGCCGCAACCCCGCGGAGACCCAGTACTTC,CASRNPAETQYF
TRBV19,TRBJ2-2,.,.,TGTGCCAGTAGTAGGCCCACCGGGGAGCTGTTTTTT,CASSRPTGELFF
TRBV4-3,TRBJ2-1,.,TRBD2,TGCGCCAGCAGCCAAGATTTCGTGGCGGGAGAGGAACAGTTCTTC,CASSQDFVAGEEQFF